This TCR beta chain stems from a study of blood T cell repertoires in COVID-19. Using immunoSEQ multiplex PCR, the repertoire was profiled, and TCRdb retains in-frame clones only, with some absent. The table records approximately 69,000 clones, about 82% of them present only once. This sequence was found in a woman aged 60-70 years with acute or convalescent COVID-19. Sequenced sample: peripheral blood.

CDR3 DNA sequence: TGCGCCAGCAGGAGGGGACAACCCTACGAGCAGTACTTC. This codes for CASRRGQPYEQYF. The chain is built from TRBV5-1 and TRBJ2-7, with D maybe TRBD1 (6 bases). The CDR3 loop spans 13 amino acids. CDR1 and CDR2 (germline): SGHRS, YFSETQ. Between the trimmed V and J ends, which lost 5 bases and 2 bases, there was a span of 11 bases.